This T cell receptor (beta chain) was identified during a study of cytomegalovirus exposure and HLA in healthy donors. The PCR used 60 Vbeta and 13 Jbeta primers. Some clones are missing from TCRdb's copy, which holds only in-frame ones; the method was immunoSEQ multiplex PCR. The sample includes around 140,000 clones, around three quarters of them seen just once. Germline CDR1 reads MDHEN; CDR2 reads SYDVKM. This CDR3 region has 12 residues. V lost 11 bases, J lost 2 bases, and 9 bases lay in between. Regarding the study as a whole: A later analysis reportedly identified an Asian-associated ancestry cluster as carrying fewer N-insertions than the roughly 600-donor mean.

About this clone itself: Its antigen is currently unknown.

V usage is TRBV28 and J usage is TRBJ2-2; D gene uncertain. Sequencing was performed on PBMCs. The source is a woman aged 60-75 years in good health and CMV-seropositive. CDR3 residues: CAHRVNTGELFF. In DNA form, the CDR3 reads TGTGCCCATAGAGTAAACACCGGGGAGCTGTTTTTT.